This T cell receptor beta chain was captured by sequencing in a study of shared clonotypes between healthy human individuals. Genomic DNA of each subset was evenly split across several immunoSEQ plates. Only in-frame clones appear in the TCRdb table, and some are missing; sequencing was by immunoSEQ multiplex PCR. The sample holds some 450,000 clones, roughly three quarters seen once. The V segment lost 0 bases and the J segment 5 bases; nucleotides outside the gene matches: 7. The CDR3 runs to 16 residues. Looked up from germline, CDR1 is LGHNA and CDR2 is YSLEER. Of note for this clone: Its antigen is unknown.

Study observations and caveats: Sampling covered blood only; tissue repertoires likely differ. An effect of sequencing depth on clonotype sharing among donors was expected. In having few donors, the study represented limited genetic and exposure-history diversity.

The source of this sequence is a woman in her 40s in good health. Some clones in this sample may be carry-over from other donors' samples. Specimen: PBMCs. The chain combines TRBV4-3 with TRBJ2-7; 10 bases are shared with TRBD2. DNA for the CDR3: TGCGCCAGCAGCCAAGATTGGGCTAGCGGGAGCGACGAGCAGTACTTC. As protein: CASSQDWASGSDEQYF.